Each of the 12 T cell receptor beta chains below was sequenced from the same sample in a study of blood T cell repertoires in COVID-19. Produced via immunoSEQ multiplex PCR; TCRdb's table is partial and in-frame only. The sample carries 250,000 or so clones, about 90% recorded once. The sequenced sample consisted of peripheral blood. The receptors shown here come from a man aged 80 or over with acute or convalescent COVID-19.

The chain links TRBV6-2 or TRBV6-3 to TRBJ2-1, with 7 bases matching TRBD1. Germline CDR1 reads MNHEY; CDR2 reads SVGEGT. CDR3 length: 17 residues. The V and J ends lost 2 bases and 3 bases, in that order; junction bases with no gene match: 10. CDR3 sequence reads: CASSYVIGTANYNEQFF. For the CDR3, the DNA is TGTGCCAGCAGTTACGTCATTGGGACAGCGAACTACAATGAGCAGTTCTTC.

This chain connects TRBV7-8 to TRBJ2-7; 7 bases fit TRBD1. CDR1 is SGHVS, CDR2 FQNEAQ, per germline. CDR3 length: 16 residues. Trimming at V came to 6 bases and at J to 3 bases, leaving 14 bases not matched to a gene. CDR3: CASRPGVGQRIYEQYF. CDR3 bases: TGTGCCAGCAGACCCGGGGTGGGACAGCGGATCTACGAGCAGTACTTC. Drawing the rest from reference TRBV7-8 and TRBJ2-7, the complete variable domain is GAGVSQSPRYKVAKRGQDVALRCDPISGHVSLFWYQQALGQGPEFLTYFQNEAQLDKSGLPSDRFFAERPEGSVSTLKIQRTQQEDSAVYLCASRPGVGQRIYEQYFGPGTRLTVT.

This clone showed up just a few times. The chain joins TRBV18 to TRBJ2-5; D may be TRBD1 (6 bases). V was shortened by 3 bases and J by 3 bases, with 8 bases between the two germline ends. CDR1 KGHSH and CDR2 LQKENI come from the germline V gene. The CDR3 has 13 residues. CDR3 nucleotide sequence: TGTGCCAGCTCACCCTCAGGGGAAGAGACCCAGTACTTC. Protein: CASSPSGEETQYF.

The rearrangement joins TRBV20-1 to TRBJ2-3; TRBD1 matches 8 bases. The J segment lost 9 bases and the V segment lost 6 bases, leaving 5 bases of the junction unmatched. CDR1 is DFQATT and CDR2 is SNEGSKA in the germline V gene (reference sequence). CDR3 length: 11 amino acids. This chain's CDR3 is CSADREETQYF. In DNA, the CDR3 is TGCAGTGCGGACAGGGAAGAGACGCAGTATTTT.

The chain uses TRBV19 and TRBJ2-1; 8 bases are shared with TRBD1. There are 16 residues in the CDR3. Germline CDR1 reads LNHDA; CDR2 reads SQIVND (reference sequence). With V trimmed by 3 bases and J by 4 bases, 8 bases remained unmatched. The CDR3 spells CASSITARGPYNEQFF. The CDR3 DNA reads TGTGCCAGTAGTATTACCGCCAGGGGGCCGTACAATGAGCAGTTCTTC.

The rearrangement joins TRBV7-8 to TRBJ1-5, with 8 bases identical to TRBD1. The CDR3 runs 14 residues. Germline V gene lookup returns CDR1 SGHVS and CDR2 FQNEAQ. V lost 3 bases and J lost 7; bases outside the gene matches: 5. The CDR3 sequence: CASSFQGAVQPQHF. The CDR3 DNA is TGTGCCAGCAGCTTCCAGGGGGCTGTCCAGCCCCAGCATTTT. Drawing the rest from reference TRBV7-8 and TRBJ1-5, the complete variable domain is GAGVSQSPRYKVAKRGQDVALRCDPISGHVSLFWYQQALGQGPEFLTYFQNEAQLDKSGLPSDRFFAERPEGSVSTLKIQRTQQEDSAVYLCASSFQGAVQPQHFGDGTRLSIL.

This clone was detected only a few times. DNA of the CDR3: TGTGCCAGCAGCTTGGGACTAGCGGGATCCACCGGGGAGCTGTTTTTT. Protein product: CASSLGLAGSTGELFF. This rearrangement joins TRBV5-6 to TRBJ2-2, with 11 bases matching TRBD2. J gave up 4 bases and V 0 bases, and 2 bases lay outside the gene matches. Per germline, CDR1 SGHDT and CDR2 YYEEEE. CDR3 size: 16 residues. The whole variable domain, remainder taken from reference TRBV5-6 and TRBJ2-2, is DAGVTQSPTHLIKTRGQQVTLRCSPKSGHDTVSWYQQALGQGPQFIFQYYEEEERQRGNFPDRFSGHQFPNYSSELNVNALLLGDSALYLCASSLGLAGSTGELFFGEGSRLTVL.

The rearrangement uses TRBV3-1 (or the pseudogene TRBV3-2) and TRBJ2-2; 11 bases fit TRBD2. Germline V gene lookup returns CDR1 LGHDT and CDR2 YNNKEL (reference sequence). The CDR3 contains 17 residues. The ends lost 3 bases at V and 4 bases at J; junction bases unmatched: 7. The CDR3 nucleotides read TGTGCCAGCAGCCAGGGGGGACTAGCGGTTTCCACCGGGGAGCTGTTTTTT. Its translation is CASSQGGLAVSTGELFF.

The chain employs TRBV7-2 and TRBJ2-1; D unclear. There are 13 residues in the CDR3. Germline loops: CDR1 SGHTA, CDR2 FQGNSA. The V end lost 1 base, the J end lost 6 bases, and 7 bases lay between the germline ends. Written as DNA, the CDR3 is TGTGCCAGCAGCTTAGTTCGCAGCAATGAGCAGTTCTTC. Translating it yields CASSLVRSNEQFF. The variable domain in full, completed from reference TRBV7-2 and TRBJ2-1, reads GAGVSQSPSNKVTEKGKDVELRCDPISGHTALYWYRQSLGQGLEFLIYFQGNSAPDKSGLPSDRFSAERTGGSVSTLTIQRTQQEDSAVYLCASSLVRSNEQFFGPGTRLTVL.

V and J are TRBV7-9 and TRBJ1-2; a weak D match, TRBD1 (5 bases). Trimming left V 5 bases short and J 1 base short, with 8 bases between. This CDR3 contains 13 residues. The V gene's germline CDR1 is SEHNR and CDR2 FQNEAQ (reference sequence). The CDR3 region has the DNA TGTGCCAGCAGCCCAGGGTTTAACTATGGCTACACCTTC. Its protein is CASSPGFNYGYTF.

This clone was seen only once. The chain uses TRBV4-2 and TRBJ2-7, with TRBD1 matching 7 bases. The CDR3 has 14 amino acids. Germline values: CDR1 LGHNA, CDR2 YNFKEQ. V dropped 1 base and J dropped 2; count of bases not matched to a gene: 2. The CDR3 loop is CASSQVGTAYEQYF. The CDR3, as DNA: TGTGCCAGCAGCCAAGTCGGGACAGCCTACGAGCAGTACTTC.

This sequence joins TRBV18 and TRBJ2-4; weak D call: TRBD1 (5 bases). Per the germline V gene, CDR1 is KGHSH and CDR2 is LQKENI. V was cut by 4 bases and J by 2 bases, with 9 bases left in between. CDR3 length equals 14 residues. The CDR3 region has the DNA TGTGCCAGCTCACTGTCAGGGTCCAAAAACATTCAGTACTTC. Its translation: CASSLSGSKNIQYF.